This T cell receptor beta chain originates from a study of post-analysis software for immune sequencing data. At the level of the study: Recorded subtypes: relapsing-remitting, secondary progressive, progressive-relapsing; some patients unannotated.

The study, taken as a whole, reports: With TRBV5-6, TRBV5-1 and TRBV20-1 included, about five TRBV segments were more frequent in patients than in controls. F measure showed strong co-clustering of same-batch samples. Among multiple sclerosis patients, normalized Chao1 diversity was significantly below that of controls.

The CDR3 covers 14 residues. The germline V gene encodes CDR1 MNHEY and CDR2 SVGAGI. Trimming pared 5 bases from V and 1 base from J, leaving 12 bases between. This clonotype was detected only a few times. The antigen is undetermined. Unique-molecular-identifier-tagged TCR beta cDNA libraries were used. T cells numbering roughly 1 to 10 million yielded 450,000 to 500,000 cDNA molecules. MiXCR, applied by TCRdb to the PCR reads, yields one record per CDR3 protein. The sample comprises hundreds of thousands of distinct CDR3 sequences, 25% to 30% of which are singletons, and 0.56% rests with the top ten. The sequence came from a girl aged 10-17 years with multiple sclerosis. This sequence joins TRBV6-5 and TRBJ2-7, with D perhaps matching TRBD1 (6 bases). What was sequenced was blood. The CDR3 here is CASSLRGKSYEQYF. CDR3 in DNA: TGTGCCAGCAGTCTCAGGGGAAAGTCCTACGAGCAGTACTTC.